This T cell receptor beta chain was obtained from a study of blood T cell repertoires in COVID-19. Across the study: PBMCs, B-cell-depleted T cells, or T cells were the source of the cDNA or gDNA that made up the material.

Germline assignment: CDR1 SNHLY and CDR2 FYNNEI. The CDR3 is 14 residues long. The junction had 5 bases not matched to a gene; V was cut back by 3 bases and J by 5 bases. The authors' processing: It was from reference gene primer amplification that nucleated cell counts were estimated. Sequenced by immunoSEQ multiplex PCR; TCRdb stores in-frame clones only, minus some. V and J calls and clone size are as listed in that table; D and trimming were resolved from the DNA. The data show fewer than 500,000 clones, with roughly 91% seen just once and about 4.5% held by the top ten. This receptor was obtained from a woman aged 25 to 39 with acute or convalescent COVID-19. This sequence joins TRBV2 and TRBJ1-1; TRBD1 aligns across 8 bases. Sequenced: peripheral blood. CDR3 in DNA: TGTGCCAGCAGTGAGACAGGGGTAGGGACTGAAGCTTTCTTT. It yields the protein CASSETGVGTEAFF. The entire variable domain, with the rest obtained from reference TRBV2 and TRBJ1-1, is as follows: EPEVTQTPSHQVTQMGQEVILRCVPISNHLYFYWYRQILGQKVEFLVSFYNNEISEKSEIFDDQFSVERPDGSNFTLKIRSTKLEDSAMYFCASSETGVGTEAFFGQGTRLTVV.